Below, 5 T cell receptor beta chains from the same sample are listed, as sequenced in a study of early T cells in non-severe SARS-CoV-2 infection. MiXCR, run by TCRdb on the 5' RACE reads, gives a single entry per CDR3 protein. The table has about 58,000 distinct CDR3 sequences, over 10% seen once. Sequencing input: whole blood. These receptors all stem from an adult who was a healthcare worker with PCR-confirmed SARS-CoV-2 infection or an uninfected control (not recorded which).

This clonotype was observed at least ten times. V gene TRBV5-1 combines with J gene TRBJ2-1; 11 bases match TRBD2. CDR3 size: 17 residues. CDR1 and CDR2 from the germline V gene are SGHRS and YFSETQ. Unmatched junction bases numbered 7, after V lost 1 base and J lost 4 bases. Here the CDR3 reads CASSLSTSGSRYNEQFF. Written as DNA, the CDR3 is TGCGCCAGCAGCTTGAGTACTAGCGGGAGTAGGTACAATGAGCAGTTCTTC.

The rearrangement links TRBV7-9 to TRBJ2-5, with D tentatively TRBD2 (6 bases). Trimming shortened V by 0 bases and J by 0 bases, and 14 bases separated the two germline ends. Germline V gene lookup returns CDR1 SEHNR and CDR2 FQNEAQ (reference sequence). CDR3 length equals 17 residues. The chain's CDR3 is CASSLAGSGPYQETQYF. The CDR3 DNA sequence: TGTGCCAGCAGCTTAGCGGGGAGCGGGCCTTACCAAGAGACCCAGTACTTC.

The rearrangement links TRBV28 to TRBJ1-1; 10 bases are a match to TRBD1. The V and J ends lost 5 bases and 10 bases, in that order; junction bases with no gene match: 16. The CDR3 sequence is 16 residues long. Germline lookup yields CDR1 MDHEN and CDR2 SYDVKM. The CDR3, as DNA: TGTGCCAGCAGTCCACCGGGACAGGGGAGTTTAAGTAGAGCTTTCTTT. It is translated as CASSPPGQGSLSRAFF.

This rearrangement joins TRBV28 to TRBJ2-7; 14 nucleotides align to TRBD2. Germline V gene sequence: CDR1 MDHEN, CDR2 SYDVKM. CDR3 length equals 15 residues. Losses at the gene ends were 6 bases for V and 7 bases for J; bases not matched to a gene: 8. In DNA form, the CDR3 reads TGTGCCAGCAGCTCGACTAGCGGGAGGGCTTGGGAGCAGTACTTC. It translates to CASSSTSGRAWEQYF.

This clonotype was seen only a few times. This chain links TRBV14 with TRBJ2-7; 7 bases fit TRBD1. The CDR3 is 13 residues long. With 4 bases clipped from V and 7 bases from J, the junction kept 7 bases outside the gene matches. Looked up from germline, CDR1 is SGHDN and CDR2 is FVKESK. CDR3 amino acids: CASSPFRGQEQYF. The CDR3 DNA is TGTGCCAGCAGCCCGTTCAGGGGACAGGAGCAGTACTTC.